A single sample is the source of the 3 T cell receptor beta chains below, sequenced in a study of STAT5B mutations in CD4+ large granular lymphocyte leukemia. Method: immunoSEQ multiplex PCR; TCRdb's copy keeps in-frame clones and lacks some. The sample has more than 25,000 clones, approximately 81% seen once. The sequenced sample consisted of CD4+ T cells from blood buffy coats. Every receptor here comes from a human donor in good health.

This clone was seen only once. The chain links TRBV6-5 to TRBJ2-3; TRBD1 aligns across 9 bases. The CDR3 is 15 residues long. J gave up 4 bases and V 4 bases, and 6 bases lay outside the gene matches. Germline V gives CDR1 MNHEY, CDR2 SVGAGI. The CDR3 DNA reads TGTGCCAGCAGTTCCCGACAGGGGGTGGCAGATACGCAGTATTTT. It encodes CASSSRQGVADTQYF.

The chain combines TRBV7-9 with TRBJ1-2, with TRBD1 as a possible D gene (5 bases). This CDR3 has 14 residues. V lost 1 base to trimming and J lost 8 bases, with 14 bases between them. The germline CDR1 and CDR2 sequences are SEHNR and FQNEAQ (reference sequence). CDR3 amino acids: CASSLDAGGSGYTF. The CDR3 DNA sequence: TGTGCCAGCAGCTTAGATGCCGGGGGTTCGGGCTACACCTTC.

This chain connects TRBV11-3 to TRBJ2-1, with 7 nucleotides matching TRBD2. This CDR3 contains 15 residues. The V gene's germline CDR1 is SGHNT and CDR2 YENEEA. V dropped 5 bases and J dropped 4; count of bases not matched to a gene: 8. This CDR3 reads CASSRSGNGYNEQFF. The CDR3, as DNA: TGTGCCAGCAGCCGCAGCGGGAACGGGTACAATGAGCAGTTCTTC.